Shown below are 11 T cell receptor beta chains from a single sample sequenced in a study of molecular identifiers for immune sequencing clone quantification. MiXCR was run by TCRdb on the PCR reads, yielding one entry per CDR3 protein. The data show over 100,000 distinct CDR3 sequences, around 30% seen once. The source material was naive CD8+ T cells from blood, with Jurkat cell RNA spiked in. Subset meaning: FACS-sorted CD8+CD4-CCR7+CD45RA+ naive T cells. The source of these receptors is a human donor in good health. Some libraries in this study had Jurkat cell RNA spiked in.

The chain is built from TRBV21-1 and TRBJ2-3. TRBV21-1 is a listed pseudogene. The CDR3 contains 16 residues. The CDR3 nucleotides read TGTGCCAGCAGCAAAGAAAGGGATAAGCACACAGAAACGCAGTATTTT. Translated: CASSKERDKHTETQYF.

About this clonotype: A much more abundant neighbour one base away suggests this may be a read error. V and J are TRBV5-4 and TRBJ2-2; D gene unclear. Germline V gene sequence: CDR1 SGHNT, CDR2 YYREEE (reference sequence). The CDR3 is 12 residues long. V lost 2 bases to trimming and J lost 5 bases, with 4 bases between them. For the CDR3, the DNA is TGTGCCAGCAGCTTTGGTACCGGGGAGCTGTTTTTT. This encodes CASSFGTGELFF.

This chain links TRBV10-3 with TRBJ2-3; 8 nucleotides match TRBD1. The trim removed 2 bases at V and 3 bases at J, leaving 13 bases unmatched. Germline loops: CDR1 ENHRY, CDR2 SYGVKD. This CDR3 is 18 amino acids long. The CDR3 spells CAISEANPGGGGTDTQYF. In DNA form, the CDR3 reads TGTGCCATCAGTGAGGCGAATCCAGGGGGCGGCGGGACAGATACGCAGTATTTT.

The chain couples TRBV29-1 to TRBJ1-3; the D is unclear. The CDR3 sequence is 14 residues long. CDR1 SQVTM and CDR2 ANQGSEA come from the germline V gene. The germline V and J ends were trimmed by 4 bases and 0 bases, with 10 bases remaining between them. The CDR3 loop is CSVATASSGNTIYF. The CDR3 nucleotides read TGCAGCGTTGCCACGGCCAGCTCTGGAAACACCATATATTTT. Full variable domain (remainder filled in from reference TRBV29-1 and TRBJ1-3): SAVISQKPSRDICQRGTSLTIQCQVDSQVTMMFWYRQQPGQSLTLIATANQGSEATYESGFVIDKFPISRPNLTFSTLTVSNMSPEDSSIYLCSVATASSGNTIYFGEGSWLTVV.

This clonotype was recorded at least ten times. The rearrangement joins TRBV7-9 to TRBJ2-3; D unresolved. The V gene lost 3 bases and the J gene lost 0 bases, with 4 bases spanning the gap. Germline CDR1 reads SEHNR; CDR2 reads FQNEAQ (reference sequence). The CDR3 has 13 amino acids. The CDR3 sequence is CASSFLSTDTQYF. The CDR3 DNA reads as TGTGCCAGCAGCTTCCTGAGCACAGATACGCAGTATTTT.

The V gene is TRBV7-9, the J gene TRBJ2-1, with D perhaps matching TRBD2 (6 bases). The V end was cut by 3 bases, the J end by 1 base, with 10 bases between. This CDR3 comprises 15 residues. In germline, CDR1 is SEHNR, CDR2 FQNEAQ (reference sequence). The DNA for the CDR3 is TGTGCCAGCAGCTTCATGGCGGGATCCTACAATGAGCAGTTCTTC. Translating it yields CASSFMAGSYNEQFF.

This clonotype was detected a few times. The DNA of the CDR3 is TGTGCCAGCAGCCAAGGAAGGGCAGGTCGGATGAACACTGAAGCTTTCTTT. It codes for CASSQGRAGRMNTEAFF. The chain uses TRBV14 and TRBJ1-1; D uncertain. The length of the CDR3 is 17 residues. Trimming took 1 base from V and 0 from J, leaving 15 bases between them. Germline CDR1 SGHDN, CDR2 FVKESK.

V usage is TRBV18 and J usage is TRBJ2-5; 8 nucleotides match TRBD2. The CDR3 is made up of 17 amino acids. V lost 4 bases, J lost 5 bases, and 15 bases stayed unmatched. From germline, CDR1 is KGHSH and CDR2 LQKENI. The CDR3 sequence is CASSLRTSSTGRETQYF. The CDR3 DNA reads as TGTGCCAGCTCACTCCGGACTAGCTCTACGGGGAGGGAGACCCAGTACTTC.

This clonotype was counted only a few times. This chain links TRBV7-9 with TRBJ2-7; 7 positions match TRBD2. Germline V gene sequence: CDR1 SEHNR, CDR2 FQNEAQ (reference sequence). V dropped 8 bases and J dropped 0; count of bases not matched to a gene: 1. This CDR3 is 12 amino acids long. CDR3 residues: CASGEGSYEQYF. DNA for the CDR3: TGTGCCAGCGGGGAGGGCTCCTACGAGCAGTACTTC.

The rearrangement joins TRBV6-2 or TRBV6-3 to TRBJ1-5; no reliable D call. Trimming left V 6 bases short and J 2 bases short, with 14 bases between. The CDR3 is 15 amino acids. Germline V gene data show CDR1 as MNHEY and CDR2 as SVGEGT. The CDR3 coding sequence is TGTGCCAGCAGGAGGACGGTCGATTGCAATCAGCCCCAGCATTTT. This gives the protein CASRRTVDCNQPQHF.

This clonotype has at least ten counts. The chain's CDR3 is CASSFNRGRNTEAFF. The CDR3 bases are TGTGCCAGCAGTTTTAACAGGGGACGTAACACTGAAGCTTTCTTT. The V gene is TRBV28, the J gene TRBJ1-1, with TRBD1 matching 7 bases. The CDR3 extends over 15 amino acids. Per the germline V gene, CDR1 is MDHEN and CDR2 is SYDVKM. After removal of 3 bases from V and 2 bases from J, the junction contained 6 bases not matched to a gene.